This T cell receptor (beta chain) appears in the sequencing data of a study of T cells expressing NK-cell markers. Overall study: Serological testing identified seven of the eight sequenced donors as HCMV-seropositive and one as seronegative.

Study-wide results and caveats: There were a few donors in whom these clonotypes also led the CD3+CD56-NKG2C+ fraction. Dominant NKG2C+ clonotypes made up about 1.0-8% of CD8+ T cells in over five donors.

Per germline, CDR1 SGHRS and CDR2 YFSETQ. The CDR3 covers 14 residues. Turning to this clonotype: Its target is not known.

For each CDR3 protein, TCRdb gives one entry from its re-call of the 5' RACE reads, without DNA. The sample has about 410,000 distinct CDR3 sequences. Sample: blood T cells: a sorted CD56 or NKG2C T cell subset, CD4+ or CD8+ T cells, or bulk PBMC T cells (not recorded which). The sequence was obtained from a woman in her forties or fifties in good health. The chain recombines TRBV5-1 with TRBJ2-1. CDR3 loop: CASSLAYAYNEQFF.